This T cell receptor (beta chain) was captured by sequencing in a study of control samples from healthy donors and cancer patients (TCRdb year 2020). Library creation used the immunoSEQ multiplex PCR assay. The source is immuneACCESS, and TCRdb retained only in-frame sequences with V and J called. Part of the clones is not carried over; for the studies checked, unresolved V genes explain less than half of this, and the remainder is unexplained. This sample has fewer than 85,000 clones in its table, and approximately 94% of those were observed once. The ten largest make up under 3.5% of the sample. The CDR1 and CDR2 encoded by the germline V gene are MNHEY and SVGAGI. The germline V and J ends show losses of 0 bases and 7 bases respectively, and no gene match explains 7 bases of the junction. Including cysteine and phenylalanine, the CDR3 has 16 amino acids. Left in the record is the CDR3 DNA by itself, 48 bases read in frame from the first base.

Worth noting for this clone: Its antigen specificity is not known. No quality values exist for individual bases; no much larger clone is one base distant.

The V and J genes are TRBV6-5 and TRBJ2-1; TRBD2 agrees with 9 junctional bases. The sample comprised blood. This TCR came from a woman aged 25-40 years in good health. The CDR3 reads CASSYSPAGGRNEQFF. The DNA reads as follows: TGTGCCAGCAGTTACTCGCCAGCGGGGGGCCGTAATGAGCAGTTCTTC.